The T cell receptor (beta chain) under discussion was sequenced for a study of T cell responses to AZD1222 COVID-19 vaccine. As concerns this clone: Its cognate antigen is unknown.

Assay: immunoSEQ multiplex PCR; the TCRdb copy retains only in-frame clones and omits some. The sample lists 150,000 to 180,000 clones; roughly nine tenths were seen once. Findings and limits, study-wide: White British ancestry dominated among donors, who included more females, and clonal diversity was possibly underestimated.

Deletions cut 7 bases from V and 5 bases from J, with 11 bases between. The CDR3 is 12 amino acids. The V gene's germline CDR1 is MNHEY and CDR2 SVGAGI. The specimen comprised peripheral blood, sampled after recovery from COVID-19. The rearrangement links TRBV6-5 to TRBJ1-2, with no clear D. The receptor was isolated from an adult who had recovered from COVID-19. The CDR3 sequence is CASTKGGYGYTF. The CDR3 DNA is TGTGCCAGCACTAAAGGAGGGTATGGCTACACCTTC.